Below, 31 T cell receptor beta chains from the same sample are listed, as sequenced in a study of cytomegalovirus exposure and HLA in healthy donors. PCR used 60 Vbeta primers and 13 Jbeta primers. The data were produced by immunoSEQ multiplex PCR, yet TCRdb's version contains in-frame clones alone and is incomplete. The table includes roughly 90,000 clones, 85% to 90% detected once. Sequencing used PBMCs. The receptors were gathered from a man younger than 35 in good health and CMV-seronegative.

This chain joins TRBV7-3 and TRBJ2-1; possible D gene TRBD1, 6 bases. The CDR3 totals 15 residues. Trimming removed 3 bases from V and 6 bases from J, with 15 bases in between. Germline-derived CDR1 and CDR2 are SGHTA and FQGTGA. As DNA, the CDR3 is TGTGCCAGCAGCTTGGACAGCAGGCTTGTCAATGAGCAGTTCTTC. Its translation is CASSLDSRLVNEQFF.

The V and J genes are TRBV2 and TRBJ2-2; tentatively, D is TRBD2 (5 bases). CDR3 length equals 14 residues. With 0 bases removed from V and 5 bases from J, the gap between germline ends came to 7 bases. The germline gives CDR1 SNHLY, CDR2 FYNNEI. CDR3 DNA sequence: TGTGCCAGCAGTGAAGCGCGAGGGACCGGGGAGCTGTTTTTT. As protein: CASSEARGTGELFF.

CDR3 region: CASSAGGAGWGYTF. The CDR3, as DNA: TGTGCCAGCAGCGCGGGCGGGGCCGGCTGGGGCTACACCTTC. V and J are TRBV9 and TRBJ1-2, with a tentative D call TRBD1 (5 bases). The CDR3 is 14 amino acids. Germline CDR1 is SGDLS and CDR2 is YYNGEE. V was clipped by 3 bases and J by 8 bases, with 17 bases between them.

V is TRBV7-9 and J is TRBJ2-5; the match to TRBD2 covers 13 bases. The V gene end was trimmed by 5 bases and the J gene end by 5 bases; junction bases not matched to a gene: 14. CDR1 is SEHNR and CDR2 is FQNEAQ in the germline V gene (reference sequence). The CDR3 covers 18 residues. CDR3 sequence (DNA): TGTGCCAGCAGCCGAGGAGGAATCGGACTAGCGGGAGCGGAGACCCAGTACTTC. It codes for CASSRGGIGLAGAETQYF.

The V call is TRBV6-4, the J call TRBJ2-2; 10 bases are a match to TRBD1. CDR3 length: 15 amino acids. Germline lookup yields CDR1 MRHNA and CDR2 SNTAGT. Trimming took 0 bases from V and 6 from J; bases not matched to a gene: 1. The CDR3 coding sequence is TGTGCCAGCAGTGACTCGGACAGGGGGTCCGGGGAGCTGTTTTTT. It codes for CASSDSDRGSGELFF.

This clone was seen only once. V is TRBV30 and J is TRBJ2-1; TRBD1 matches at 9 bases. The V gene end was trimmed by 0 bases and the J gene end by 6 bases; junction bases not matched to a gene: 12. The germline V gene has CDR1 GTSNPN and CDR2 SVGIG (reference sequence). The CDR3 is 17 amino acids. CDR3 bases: TGTGCCTGGAGTGTAGGTCGTTGGGACAGGGAATTCAATGAGCAGTTCTTC. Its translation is CAWSVGRWDREFNEQFF.

For the CDR3, the DNA is TGTGCCAGCAGCTTACTCCACGAGCAGTACTTC. It specifies CASSLLHEQYF. V usage is TRBV7-9 and J usage is TRBJ2-7, with D hard to call. Germline CDR1 SEHNR, CDR2 FQNEAQ (reference sequence). The CDR3 is 11 residues long. V was clipped by 2 bases and J by 5 bases, with 4 bases between them.

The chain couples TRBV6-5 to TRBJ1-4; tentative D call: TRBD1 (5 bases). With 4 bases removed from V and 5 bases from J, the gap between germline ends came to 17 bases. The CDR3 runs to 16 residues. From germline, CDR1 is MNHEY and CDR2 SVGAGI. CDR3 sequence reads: CASSLRRQLQNEKLFF. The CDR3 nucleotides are TGTGCCAGCAGTTTACGCAGACAGCTACAAAATGAAAAACTGTTTTTT.

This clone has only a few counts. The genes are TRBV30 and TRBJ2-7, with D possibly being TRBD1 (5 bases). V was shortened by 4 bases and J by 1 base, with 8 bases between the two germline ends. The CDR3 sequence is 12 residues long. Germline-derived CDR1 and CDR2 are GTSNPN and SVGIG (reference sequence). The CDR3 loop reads CAWIQGSYEQYF. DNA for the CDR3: TGTGCCTGGATCCAGGGTTCCTACGAGCAGTACTTC.

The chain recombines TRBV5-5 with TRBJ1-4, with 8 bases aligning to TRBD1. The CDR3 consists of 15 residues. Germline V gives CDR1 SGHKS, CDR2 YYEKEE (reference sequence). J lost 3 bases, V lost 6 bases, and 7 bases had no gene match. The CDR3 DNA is TGTGCCAGCAACAACCAGGGGGCGGCTAATGAAAAACTGTTTTTT. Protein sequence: CASNNQGAANEKLFF.

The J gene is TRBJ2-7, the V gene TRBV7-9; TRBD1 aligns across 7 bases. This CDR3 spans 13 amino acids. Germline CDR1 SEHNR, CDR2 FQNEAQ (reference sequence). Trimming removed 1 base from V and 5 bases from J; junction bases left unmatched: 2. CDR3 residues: CASSLDQGDEQYF. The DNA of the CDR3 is TGTGCCAGCAGCTTAGACCAGGGGGACGAGCAGTACTTC.

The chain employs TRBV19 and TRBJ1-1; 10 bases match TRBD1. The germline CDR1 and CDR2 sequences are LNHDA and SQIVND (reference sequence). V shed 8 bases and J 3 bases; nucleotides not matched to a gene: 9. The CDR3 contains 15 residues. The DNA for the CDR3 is TGTGCCAGTGGTGGAGAGGGACAGGGGTACACTGAAGCTTTCTTT. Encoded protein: CASGGEGQGYTEAFF. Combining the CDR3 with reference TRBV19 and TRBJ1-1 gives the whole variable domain DGGITQSPKYLFRKEGQNVTLSCEQNLNHDAMYWYRQDPGQGLRLIYYSQIVNDFQKGDIAEGYSVSREKKESFPLTVTSAQKNPTAFYLCASGGEGQGYTEAFFGQGTRLTVV.

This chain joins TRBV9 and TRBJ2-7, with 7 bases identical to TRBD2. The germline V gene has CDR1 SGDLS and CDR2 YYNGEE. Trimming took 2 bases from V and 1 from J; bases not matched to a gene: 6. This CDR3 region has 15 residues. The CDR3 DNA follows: TGTGCCAGCAGCGTGGGTACTAGCGTTTCCTACGAGCAGTACTTC. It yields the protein CASSVGTSVSYEQYF.

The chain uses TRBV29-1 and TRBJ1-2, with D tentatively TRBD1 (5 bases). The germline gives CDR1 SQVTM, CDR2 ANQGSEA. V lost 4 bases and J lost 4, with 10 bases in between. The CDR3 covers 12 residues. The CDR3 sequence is CSVADTSYGYTF. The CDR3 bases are TGCAGCGTTGCGGACACCTCCTATGGCTACACCTTC.

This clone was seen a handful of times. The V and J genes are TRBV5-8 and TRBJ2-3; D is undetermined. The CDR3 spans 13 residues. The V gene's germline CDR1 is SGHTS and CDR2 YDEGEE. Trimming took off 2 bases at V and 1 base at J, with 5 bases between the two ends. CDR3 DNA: TGTGCCAGCAGCTTTCTCCGCACAGATACGCAGTATTTT. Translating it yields CASSFLRTDTQYF.

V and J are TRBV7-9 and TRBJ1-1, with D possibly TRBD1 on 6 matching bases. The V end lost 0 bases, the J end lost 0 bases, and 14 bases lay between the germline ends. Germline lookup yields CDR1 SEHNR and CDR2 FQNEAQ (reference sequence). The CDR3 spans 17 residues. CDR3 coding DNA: TGTGCCAGCAGCTTAGCTATGTCAGGGGCGGTGAACACTGAAGCTTTCTTT. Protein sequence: CASSLAMSGAVNTEAFF.

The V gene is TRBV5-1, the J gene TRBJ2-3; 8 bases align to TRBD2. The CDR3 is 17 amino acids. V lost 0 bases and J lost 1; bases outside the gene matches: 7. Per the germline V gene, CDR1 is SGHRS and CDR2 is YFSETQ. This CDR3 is CASSLGLLAARTDTQYF. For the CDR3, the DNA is TGCGCCAGCAGCTTGGGCCTACTAGCGGCACGCACAGATACGCAGTATTTT.

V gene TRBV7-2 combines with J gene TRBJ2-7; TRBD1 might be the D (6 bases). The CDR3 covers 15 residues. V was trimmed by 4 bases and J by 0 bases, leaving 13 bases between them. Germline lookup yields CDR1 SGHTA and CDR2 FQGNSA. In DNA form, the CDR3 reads TGTGCCAGCAGCTATGGACAGAAACCCTCCTACGAGCAGTACTTC. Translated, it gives CASSYGQKPSYEQYF. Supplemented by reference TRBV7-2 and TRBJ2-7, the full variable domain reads GAGVSQSPSNKVTEKGKDVELRCDPISGHTALYWYRQSLGQGLEFLIYFQGNSAPDKSGLPSDRFSAERTGGSVSTLTIQRTQQEDSAVYLCASSYGQKPSYEQYFGPGTRLTVT.

CDR3 sequence: CASSYRPRQQYF. The DNA of the CDR3 is TGTGCCAGCAGCTACCGGCCCCGACAGCAGTACTTC. The genes are TRBV7-2 and TRBJ2-5, with D possibly matching TRBD1 (5 bases). This CDR3 has 12 residues. Germline CDR1 reads SGHTA; CDR2 reads FQGNSA. Trimming took 4 bases from V and 11 from J, leaving 14 bases between them. The variable domain in full, completed from reference TRBV7-2 and TRBJ2-5, reads GAGVSQSPSNKVTEKGKDVELRCDPISGHTALYWYRQSLGQGLEFLIYFQGNSAPDKSGLPSDRFSAERTGGSVSTLTIQRTQQEDSAVYLCASSYRPRQQYFGPGTRLLVL.

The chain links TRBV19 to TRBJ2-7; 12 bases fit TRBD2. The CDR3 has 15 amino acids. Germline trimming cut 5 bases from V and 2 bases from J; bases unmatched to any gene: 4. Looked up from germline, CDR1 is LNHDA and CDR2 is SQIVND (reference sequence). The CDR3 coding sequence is TGTGCCAGTAGTGCCCGGACTAGCGGGACCTACGAGCAGTACTTC. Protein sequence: CASSARTSGTYEQYF.

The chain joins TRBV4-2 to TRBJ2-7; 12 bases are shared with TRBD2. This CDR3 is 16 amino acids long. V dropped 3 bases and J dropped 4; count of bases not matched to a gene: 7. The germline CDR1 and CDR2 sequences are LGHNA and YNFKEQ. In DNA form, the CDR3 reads TGTGCCAGCAGCCAGGCTAGCGGGAGGGCGATATACGAGCAGTACTTC. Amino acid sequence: CASSQASGRAIYEQYF.

The CDR3 protein is CASSVSSNQPQHF. Here the CDR3 DNA reads TGTGCCAGCAGTGTCTCGTCGAATCAGCCCCAGCATTTT. The chain links TRBV6-4 to TRBJ1-5; no reliable D call. V lost 4 bases and J lost 4, with 8 bases in between. This CDR3 is built from 13 residues. Germline CDR1 MRHNA, CDR2 SNTAGT.

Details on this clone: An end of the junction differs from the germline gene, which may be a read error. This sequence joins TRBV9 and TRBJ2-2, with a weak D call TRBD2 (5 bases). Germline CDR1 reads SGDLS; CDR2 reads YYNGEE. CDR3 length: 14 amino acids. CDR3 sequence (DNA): TGTGCCAGCAGCGTCCTCGGGAACCCCGGGGAGCTGTTTTTT. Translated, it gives CASSVLGNPGELFF. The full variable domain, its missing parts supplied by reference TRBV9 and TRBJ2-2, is DSGVTQTPKHLITATGQRVTLRCSPRSGDLSVYWYQQSLDQGLQFLIQYYNGEERAKGNILERFSAQQFPDLHSELNLSSLELGDSALYFCASSVLGNPGELFFGEGSRLTVL.

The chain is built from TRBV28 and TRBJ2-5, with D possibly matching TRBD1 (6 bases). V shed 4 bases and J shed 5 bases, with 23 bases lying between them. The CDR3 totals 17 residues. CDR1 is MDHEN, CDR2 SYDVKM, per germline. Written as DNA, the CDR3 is TGTGCCAGCAGTTCAAATTTGCAGGGGACCCAAGCGGAGACCCAGTACTTC. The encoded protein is CASSSNLQGTQAETQYF.

CDR3 sequence (DNA): TGTGCCAGCAGCCTCGGTATAGGACAATTCTCTGGAAACACCATATATTTT. Protein: CASSLGIGQFSGNTIYF. The chain is built from TRBV13 and TRBJ1-3; a weak D match, TRBD1 (5 bases). Per germline, CDR1 PRHDT and CDR2 FYEKMQ (reference sequence). The CDR3 length is 17 residues. Trimming pared 5 bases from V and 0 bases from J, leaving 17 bases between.

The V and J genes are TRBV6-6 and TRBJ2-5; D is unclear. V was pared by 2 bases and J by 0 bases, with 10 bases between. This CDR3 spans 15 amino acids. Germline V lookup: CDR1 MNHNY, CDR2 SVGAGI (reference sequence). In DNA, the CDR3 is TGTGCCAGCAGTTACCGGTTACAGAACCAAGAGACCCAGTACTTC. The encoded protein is CASSYRLQNQETQYF.

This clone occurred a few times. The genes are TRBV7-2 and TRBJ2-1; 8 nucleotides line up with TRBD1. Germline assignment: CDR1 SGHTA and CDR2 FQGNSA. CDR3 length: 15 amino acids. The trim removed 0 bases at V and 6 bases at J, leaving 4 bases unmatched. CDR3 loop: CASSLAPGGINEQFF. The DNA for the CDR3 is TGTGCCAGCAGCTTAGCTCCAGGGGGCATCAATGAGCAGTTCTTC.

The CDR3 spells CASSPAPGGTYNEQFF. Here the CDR3 DNA reads TGTGCCAGCAGCCCGGCCCCAGGAGGGACCTACAATGAGCAGTTCTTC. The V and J genes are TRBV11-2 and TRBJ2-1; tentative D call: TRBD2 (6 bases). Looked up from germline, CDR1 is SGHAT and CDR2 is FQNNGV. The CDR3 is 16 residues long. V gave up 5 bases and J gave up 2 bases, with 16 bases separating them.

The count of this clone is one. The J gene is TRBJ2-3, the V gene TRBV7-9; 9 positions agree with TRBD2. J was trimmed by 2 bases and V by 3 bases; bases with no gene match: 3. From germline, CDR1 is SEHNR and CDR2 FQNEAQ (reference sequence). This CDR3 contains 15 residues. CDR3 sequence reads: CASSLTSGFTDTQYF. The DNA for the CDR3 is TGTGCCAGCAGCTTGACTAGCGGATTCACAGATACGCAGTATTTT.

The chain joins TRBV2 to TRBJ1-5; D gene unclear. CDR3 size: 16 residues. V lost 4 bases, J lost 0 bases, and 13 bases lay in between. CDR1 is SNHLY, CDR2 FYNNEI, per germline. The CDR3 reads CASSGGSTYSNQPQHF. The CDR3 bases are TGTGCCAGCAGTGGTGGTTCGACATATAGCAATCAGCCCCAGCATTTT.

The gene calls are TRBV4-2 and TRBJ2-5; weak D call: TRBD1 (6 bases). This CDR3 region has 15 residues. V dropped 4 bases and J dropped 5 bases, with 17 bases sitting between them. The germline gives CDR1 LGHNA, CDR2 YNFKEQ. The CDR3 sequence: CASSPGTQVGETQYF. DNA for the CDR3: TGTGCCAGCAGCCCAGGGACACAAGTAGGGGAGACCCAGTACTTC.